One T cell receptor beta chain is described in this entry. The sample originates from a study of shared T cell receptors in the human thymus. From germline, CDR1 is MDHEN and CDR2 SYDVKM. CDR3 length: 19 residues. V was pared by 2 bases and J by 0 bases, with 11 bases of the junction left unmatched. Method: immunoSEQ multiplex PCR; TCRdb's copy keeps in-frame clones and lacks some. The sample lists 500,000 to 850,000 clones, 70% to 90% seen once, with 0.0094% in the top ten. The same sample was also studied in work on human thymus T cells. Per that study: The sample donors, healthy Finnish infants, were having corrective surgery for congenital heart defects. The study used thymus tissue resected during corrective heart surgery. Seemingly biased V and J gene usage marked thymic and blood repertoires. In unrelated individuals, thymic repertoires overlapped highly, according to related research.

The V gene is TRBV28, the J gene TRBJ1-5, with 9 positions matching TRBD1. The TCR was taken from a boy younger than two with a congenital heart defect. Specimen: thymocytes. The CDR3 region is CASSLGTGPSVYSNQPQHF. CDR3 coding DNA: TGTGCCAGCAGTTTAGGGACAGGGCCTTCCGTTTATAGCAATCAGCCCCAGCATTTT.